This TCR beta chain was sequenced during a study of T cells expressing NK-cell markers. Whole-study context: Sorted CD3+CD56+NKG2C+, CD3+CD56+NKG2C- and CD3+CD56-NKG2C+ T-cell subsets were beta-chain profiled. Seropositivity for HCMV was found in seven of the eight sequenced donors, with one seronegative. Findings and caveats of the study: Dominant NKG2C+ clonotype frequencies of about 1.0-8% of CD8+ T cells were measured in over five donors. The CD3+CD56-NKG2C+ fraction of several donors was likewise dominated by these clonotypes.

On this clonotype: Its specificity is not known.

From its re-call of the 5' RACE reads, TCRdb lists each CDR3 protein once, without DNA. Its table lists 500,000 or so distinct CDR3 sequences. Germline CDR1 reads DFQATT; CDR2 reads SNEGSKA (reference sequence). The CDR3 totals 15 residues. V is TRBV20-1 and J is TRBJ2-3; the D gene TCRdb calls, TRBD2, cannot be checked with no DNA. Sequenced sample: blood T cells: a sorted CD56 or NKG2C T cell subset, CD4+ or CD8+ T cells, or bulk PBMC T cells (not recorded which). The receptor was isolated from a man aged 18 to 30 in good health. This CDR3 reads CSASLREGFGDTQYF.